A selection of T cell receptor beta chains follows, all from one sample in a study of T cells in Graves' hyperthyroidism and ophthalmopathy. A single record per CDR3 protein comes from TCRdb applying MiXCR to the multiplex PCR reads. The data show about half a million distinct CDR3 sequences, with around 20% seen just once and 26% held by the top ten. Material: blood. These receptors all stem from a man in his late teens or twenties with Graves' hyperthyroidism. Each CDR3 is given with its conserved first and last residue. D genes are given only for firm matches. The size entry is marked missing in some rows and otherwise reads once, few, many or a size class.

CDR3nt: TGTGCCAGCAGCTTAAGCAGTACCCAGTACTTC; CDR3aa: CASSLSSTQYF; v_gene: TRBV7-6; abundance: many; len: 11; d_gene: -; j_gene: TRBJ2-5
CDR3nt: TGTGCCTACCAGACAGGGAGTAACTACGAGCAGTACTTC; CDR3aa: CAYQTGSNYEQYF; v_gene: TRBV30; abundance: many; len: 13; d_gene: TRBD1; j_gene: TRBJ2-7
CDR3nt: TGTGCCAGCAGGGGGGAACAGGGCAGGAGGGGAAACACCATATATTTT; CDR3aa: CASRGEQGRRGNTIYF; v_gene: TRBV6-1; abundance: many; len: 16; d_gene: -; j_gene: TRBJ1-3
CDR3nt: TGTGCCAGCAGCCCCCGTTACGAACAGCCCCAGCATTTT; CDR3aa: CASSPRYEQPQHF; v_gene: TRBV2; abundance: many; len: 13; d_gene: -; j_gene: TRBJ1-5
CDR3nt: TGTGCTAGTGGTTTGGGTCTTGGCACGAGCTCCTACGAACAGTACTTC; CDR3aa: CASGLGLGTSSYEQYF; v_gene: TRBV12-5; abundance: many; len: 16; d_gene: -; j_gene: TRBJ2-7
CDR3nt: TGTGCCATCAGTGAGGGCAGGTACAATGAGCAGTTCTTC; CDR3aa: CAISEGRYNEQFF; v_gene: TRBV10-3; abundance: few; len: 13; d_gene: -; j_gene: TRBJ2-1
CDR3nt: TGTGCCACCAGCAGAGATCAGGGCAATCAGCCCCAGCATTTT; CDR3aa: CATSRDQGNQPQHF; v_gene: TRBV15; abundance: many; len: 14; d_gene: -; j_gene: TRBJ1-5
CDR3nt: TGCAGCGTGCCGGAGACTCCTATTTACACTGAAGCTTTCTTT; CDR3aa: CSVPETPIYTEAFF; v_gene: TRBV29-1; abundance: many; len: 14; d_gene: -; j_gene: TRBJ1-1
CDR3nt: TGTGCCAGCAGTGGGAGAGCTCAAGAGACCCAGTACTTC; CDR3aa: CASSGRAQETQYF; v_gene: TRBV28; abundance: -; len: 13; d_gene: -; j_gene: TRBJ2-5
CDR3nt: TGTGCCAGCCGCCCCGGGGACAGGGTCGATCAGCCCCAGCATTTT; CDR3aa: CASRPGDRVDQPQHF; v_gene: TRBV6-1; abundance: -; len: 15; d_gene: TRBD1; j_gene: TRBJ1-5
CDR3nt: TGTGCCAGCAGGGGGGACGGAGCACGTCAGCCCCAGCATTTT; CDR3aa: CASRGDGARQPQHF; v_gene: TRBV12-3/TRBV12-4; abundance: many; len: 14; d_gene: -; j_gene: TRBJ1-5
CDR3nt: TGTGCCAGCAGCAGGGGATCGGACGAGACCCAGTACTTC; CDR3aa: CASSRGSDETQYF; v_gene: TRBV11-2; abundance: many; len: 13; d_gene: -; j_gene: TRBJ2-5
CDR3nt: TGTGCCAGCAGGCAAGACAGCTCCTATGGCTACACCTTC; CDR3aa: CASRQDSSYGYTF; v_gene: TRBV28; abundance: few; len: 13; d_gene: -; j_gene: TRBJ1-2
CDR3nt: TGTGCCAGCAGTGCCTCGGTGAGACCTTACGAGCAGTACTTC; CDR3aa: CASSASVRPYEQYF; v_gene: TRBV27; abundance: -; len: 14; d_gene: -; j_gene: TRBJ2-7
CDR3nt: TGTGCCAGCAGTGAGCCCGGGGGGATTGGAAACACCATATATTTT; CDR3aa: CASSEPGGIGNTIYF; v_gene: TRBV25-1; abundance: many; len: 15; d_gene: -; j_gene: TRBJ1-3
CDR3nt: TGTGCCAGCAGTGGCCCAGGGAGCGAAGCTTTCTTT; CDR3aa: CASSGPGSEAFF; v_gene: TRBV6-1; abundance: -; len: 12; d_gene: -; j_gene: TRBJ1-1
CDR3nt: TGTGCCAGCAGTTTCGGATACAACGAGCAGTACTTC; CDR3aa: CASSFGYNEQYF; v_gene: TRBV12-3/TRBV12-4; abundance: -; len: 12; d_gene: -; j_gene: TRBJ2-7
CDR3nt: TGTGCCAGCAGCCCCGGTTTCGTAGCTAGCACAGATACGCAGTATTTT; CDR3aa: CASSPGFVASTDTQYF; v_gene: TRBV27; abundance: -; len: 16; d_gene: -; j_gene: TRBJ2-3
CDR3nt: TGTGCCAGCAGTACCCATAGCGGGAGTTACGAGACCCAGTACTTC; CDR3aa: CASSTHSGSYETQYF; v_gene: TRBV28; abundance: -; len: 15; d_gene: TRBD2; j_gene: TRBJ2-5
CDR3nt: TGTGCCAGTAGTATGGGAGGGTTGTACAACGAGCAGTACTTC; CDR3aa: CASSMGGLYNEQYF; v_gene: TRBV19; abundance: many; len: 14; d_gene: TRBD2; j_gene: TRBJ2-7
CDR3nt: TGCAGTGCTGGAACAGGGGTTGGGTCCTACGAGCAGTACTTC; CDR3aa: CSAGTGVGSYEQYF; v_gene: TRBV20-1; abundance: many; len: 14; d_gene: TRBD1; j_gene: TRBJ2-7
CDR3nt: TGCGCCAGCAGCCCGGGGGGCCAGGGTTGGACTGAAGCTTTCTTT; CDR3aa: CASSPGGQGWTEAFF; v_gene: TRBV4-1; abundance: many; len: 15; d_gene: -; j_gene: TRBJ1-1
CDR3nt: TGTGCCAGCAGTGCCCGTGGGGGTGGAGGAGAGACCCAGTACTTC; CDR3aa: CASSARGGGGETQYF; v_gene: TRBV28; abundance: -; len: 15; d_gene: -; j_gene: TRBJ2-5
CDR3nt: TGTGCCAGCCTCAGGGGTAGCGGGGGGGCTTACGAGCAGTACTTC; CDR3aa: CASLRGSGGAYEQYF; v_gene: TRBV2; abundance: -; len: 15; d_gene: TRBD2; j_gene: TRBJ2-7
CDR3nt: TGTGCCAGCAGTGACCCATTAAGACTAGCGGGGACAAAAGAGACCCAGTACTTC; CDR3aa: CASSDPLRLAGTKETQYF; v_gene: TRBV6-4; abundance: many; len: 18; d_gene: TRBD2; j_gene: TRBJ2-5
CDR3nt: TGTGCCAGCAGTCAAACTAAATTACAGGGAAGGCACGAGCAGTACTTC; CDR3aa: CASSQTKLQGRHEQYF; v_gene: TRBV6-1; abundance: few; len: 16; d_gene: -; j_gene: TRBJ2-7
CDR3nt: TGCGCCAGCAGCTTCCTCCCAGAGGGCGGGGAGCTGTTTTTT; CDR3aa: CASSFLPEGGELFF; v_gene: TRBV5-1; abundance: many; len: 14; d_gene: -; j_gene: TRBJ2-2
CDR3nt: -; CDR3aa: CASILDRRLSYEQYF; v_gene: TRBV6-5; abundance: many; len: 15; d_gene: -; j_gene: TRBJ2-7
CDR3nt: TGTGCCAGCAGCGGGGACACCGGATACACCTTC; CDR3aa: CASSGDTGYTF; v_gene: TRBV28; abundance: many; len: 11; d_gene: -; j_gene: TRBJ1-2
CDR3nt: TGTGCTAGTGGTTCCCCTGAGGGGTACGAGCAGTACTTC; CDR3aa: CASGSPEGYEQYF; v_gene: TRBV12-5; abundance: many; len: 13; d_gene: -; j_gene: TRBJ2-7
CDR3nt: TGTGCCAGTAGTGAGCGGACAGGATATGGCTACACCTTC; CDR3aa: CASSERTGYGYTF; v_gene: TRBV19; abundance: many; len: 13; d_gene: TRBD1; j_gene: TRBJ1-2
CDR3nt: TGTGCCAGCAGAACAGGGATCCCTGAAGCTTTCTTT; CDR3aa: CASRTGIPEAFF; v_gene: TRBV6-1; abundance: -; len: 12; d_gene: -; j_gene: TRBJ1-1
CDR3nt: TGCAGTGCACCTAACATGAACACTGAAGCTTTCTTT; CDR3aa: CSAPNMNTEAFF; v_gene: TRBV20-1; abundance: -; len: 12; d_gene: -; j_gene: TRBJ1-1
CDR3nt: TGTGCCAGCATGGGGCCTAACAGGGGCTACGAGCAGTACTTC; CDR3aa: CASMGPNRGYEQYF; v_gene: TRBV28; abundance: -; len: 14; d_gene: TRBD1; j_gene: TRBJ2-7
CDR3nt: -; CDR3aa: CASSLLLSARANYGYTF; v_gene: TRBV28; abundance: many; len: 17; d_gene: -; j_gene: TRBJ1-2
CDR3nt: TGTGCTAGCAGCTTAGCGGCATGGGAGACCCAGTACTTC; CDR3aa: CASSLAAWETQYF; v_gene: TRBV7-7; abundance: once; len: 13; d_gene: -; j_gene: TRBJ2-5
CDR3nt: TGCAGTGTCCGGGGTAAAGGGAAAGGCTACGAGCAGTACTTC; CDR3aa: CSVRGKGKGYEQYF; v_gene: TRBV20-1; abundance: many; len: 14; d_gene: -; j_gene: TRBJ2-7